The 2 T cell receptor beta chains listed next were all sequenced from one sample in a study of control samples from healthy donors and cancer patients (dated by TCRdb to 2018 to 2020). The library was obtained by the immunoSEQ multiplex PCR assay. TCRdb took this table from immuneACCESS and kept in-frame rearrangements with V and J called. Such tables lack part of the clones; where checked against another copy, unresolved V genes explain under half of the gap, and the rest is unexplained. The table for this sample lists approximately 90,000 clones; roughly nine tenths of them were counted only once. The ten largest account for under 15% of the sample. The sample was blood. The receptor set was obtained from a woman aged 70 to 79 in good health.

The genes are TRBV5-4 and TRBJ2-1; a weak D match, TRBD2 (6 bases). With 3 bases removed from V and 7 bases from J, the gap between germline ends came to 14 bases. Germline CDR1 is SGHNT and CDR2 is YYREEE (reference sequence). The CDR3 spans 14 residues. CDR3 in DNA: TGTGCCAGCAGCTCTGGTAGCGGAGCTAATGAGCAGTTCTTC. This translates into CASSSGSGANEQFF. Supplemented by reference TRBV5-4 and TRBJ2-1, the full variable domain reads ETGVTQSPTHLIKTRGQQVTLRCSSQSGHNTVSWYQQALGQGPQFIFQYYREEENGRGNFPPRFSGLQFPNYSSELNVNALELDDSALYLCASSSGSGANEQFFGPGTRLTVL.

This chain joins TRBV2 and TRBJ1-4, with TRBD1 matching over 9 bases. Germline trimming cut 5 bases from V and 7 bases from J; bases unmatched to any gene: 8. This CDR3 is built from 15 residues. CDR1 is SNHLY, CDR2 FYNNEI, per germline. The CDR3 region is CASSTDRGRGEKLFF. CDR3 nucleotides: TGTGCCAGCAGTACTGACAGGGGGAGGGGTGAAAAACTGTTTTTT.